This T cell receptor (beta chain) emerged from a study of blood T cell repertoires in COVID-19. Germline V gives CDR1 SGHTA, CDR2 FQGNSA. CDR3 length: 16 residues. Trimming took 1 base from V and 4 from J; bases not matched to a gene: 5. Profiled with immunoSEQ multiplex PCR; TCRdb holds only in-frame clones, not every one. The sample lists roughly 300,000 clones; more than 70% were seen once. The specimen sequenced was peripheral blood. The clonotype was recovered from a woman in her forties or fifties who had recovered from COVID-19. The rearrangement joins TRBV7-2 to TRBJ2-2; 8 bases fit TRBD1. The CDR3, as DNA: TGTGCCAGCAGCTTAGGTGGCAGGGGGCTCACCGGGGAGCTGTTTTTT. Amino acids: CASSLGGRGLTGELFF.